One sample yielded the 18 T cell receptor beta chains listed below, sequenced in a study of blood T cell repertoires in COVID-19. Sequenced by immunoSEQ multiplex PCR; TCRdb stores in-frame clones only, minus some. The data hold approximately 190,000 clones, with around 80% observed a single time. Specimen: peripheral blood. The receptors were gathered from a man under 40 with active or convalescent COVID-19.

This chain joins TRBV6-5 and TRBJ1-1; 8 bases agree with TRBD1. Germline assignment: CDR1 MNHEY and CDR2 SVGAGI. The CDR3 runs 14 residues. V shed 5 bases and J 4 bases; nucleotides not matched to a gene: 6. The CDR3 reads CASSNRDRRTEAFF. The CDR3 DNA follows: TGTGCCAGCAGTAACCGGGACAGGCGCACTGAAGCTTTCTTT.

The chain joins TRBV19 to TRBJ1-2, with D tentatively TRBD1 (6 bases). The germline V gene has CDR1 LNHDA and CDR2 SQIVND (reference sequence). There are 15 residues in the CDR3. Deletions cut 4 bases from V and 12 bases from J, with 24 bases between. CDR3 in amino acids: CASSSLLIGTPEHTF. The CDR3, as DNA: TGTGCCAGTAGTAGCCTCTTAATCGGGACACCGGAGCACACCTTC. The whole variable domain, remainder taken from reference TRBV19 and TRBJ1-2, is DGGITQSPKYLFRKEGQNVTLSCEQNLNHDAMYWYRQDPGQGLRLIYYSQIVNDFQKGDIAEGYSVSREKKESFPLTVTSAQKNPTAFYLCASSSLLIGTPEHTFGSGTRLTVV.

The chain uses TRBV5-1 and TRBJ1-2; D is ambiguous. Trimming cost V 0 bases and J 1 base, with 4 bases left between them. Germline loops: CDR1 SGHRS, CDR2 YFSETQ. The CDR3 length is 13 residues. DNA of the CDR3: TGCGCCAGCAGCTTGGGAGGTAACTATGGCTACACCTTC. Protein product: CASSLGGNYGYTF.

CDR3 in amino acids: CATSDQTSGTTSYEQYF. The CDR3 region has the DNA TGTGCCACCAGTGACCAGACTAGCGGGACTACCTCCTACGAGCAGTACTTC. The genes are TRBV24-1 and TRBJ2-7; TRBD2 matches 11 bases. The CDR3 runs to 17 residues. V gave up 4 bases and J gave up 0 bases; unmatched junction bases: 7. Germline CDR1 KGHDR, CDR2 SFDVKD.

The count of this clone is one. The rearrangement uses TRBV4-3 and TRBJ2-7; 12 bases agree with TRBD2. CDR3 length: 15 residues. V lost 5 bases and J lost 4; bases outside the gene matches: 6. The germline V gene has CDR1 LGHNA and CDR2 YSLEER. In DNA, the CDR3 is TGCGCCAGCAGCTCCCTGACTAGCGGGGGATACGAGCAGTACTTC. This gives the protein CASSSLTSGGYEQYF.

The chain uses TRBV11-2 and TRBJ1-6; 8 nucleotides align to TRBD1. The trim removed 0 bases at V and 8 bases at J, leaving 0 bases unmatched. This CDR3 region has 14 residues. Germline assignment: CDR1 SGHAT and CDR2 FQNNGV. The chain's CDR3 is CASSLEQGDSPLHF. The CDR3 DNA reads as TGTGCCAGCAGCTTAGAACAGGGGGATTCACCCCTCCACTTT.

The chain links TRBV5-1 to TRBJ2-3, with unresolved D. CDR1 is SGHRS and CDR2 is YFSETQ in the germline V gene. The CDR3 is 13 amino acids. Trimming cost V 3 bases and J 6 bases, with 11 bases left between them. CDR3 amino acids: CASSSTGSDTQYF. CDR3 nucleotide sequence: TGCGCCAGCAGCTCGACCGGGTCCGATACGCAGTATTTT.

The V and J genes are TRBV5-4 and TRBJ2-3, with D possibly TRBD2 on 6 matching bases. The CDR3 extends over 17 amino acids. In germline, CDR1 is SGHNT, CDR2 YYREEE (reference sequence). Trimming shortened V by 4 bases and J by 4 bases, and 22 bases separated the two germline ends. The CDR3 nucleotides are TGTGCCAGCAGCGGAGGGGTGGGACTGCGAAGGGCAGATACGCAGTATTTT. This gives the protein CASSGGVGLRRADTQYF. Complete variable domain (other parts from reference TRBV5-4 and TRBJ2-3): ETGVTQSPTHLIKTRGQQVTLRCSSQSGHNTVSWYQQALGQGPQFIFQYYREEENGRGNFPPRFSGLQFPNYSSELNVNALELDDSALYLCASSGGVGLRRADTQYFGPGTRLTVL.

V and J are TRBV4-1 and TRBJ2-6; a possible D gene is TRBD2 (5 bases). The germline gives CDR1 MGHRA, CDR2 YSYEKL. The CDR3 loop spans 15 amino acids. Trimming cost V 0 bases and J 12 bases, with 15 bases left between them. This CDR3 reads CASSQEGSGLGVLTF. The CDR3 DNA follows: TGCGCCAGCAGCCAAGAGGGCAGCGGATTAGGCGTCCTGACTTTC.

The chain uses TRBV28 and TRBJ1-4, with D possibly being TRBD1 (6 bases). The germline V gene encodes CDR1 MDHEN and CDR2 SYDVKM. V shed 4 bases and J shed 0 bases, with 18 bases lying between them. The CDR3 has 18 amino acids. The CDR3 DNA sequence: TGTGCCAGCAGTTCCTACCGTGGGACATTTGCAACTAATGAAAAACTGTTTTTT. Amino acids: CASSSYRGTFATNEKLFF.

The J gene is TRBJ1-2, the V gene TRBV14; tentative D call: TRBD1 (5 bases). Trimming shortened V by 4 bases and J by 4 bases, and 19 bases separated the two germline ends. The CDR3 runs to 16 residues. Germline loops: CDR1 SGHDN, CDR2 FVKESK. Written as DNA, the CDR3 is TGTGCCAGCAGCCTTAGCGGCCCGGGGCAAGGCTATGGCTACACCTTC. The encoded protein is CASSLSGPGQGYGYTF.

This chain joins TRBV3-1 (or the pseudogene TRBV3-2) and TRBJ1-1; D gene uncertain. CDR3 size: 14 residues. The germline gives CDR1 LGHDT, CDR2 YNNKEL (reference sequence). Trimming took 0 bases from V and 0 from J, leaving 5 bases between them. The CDR3 protein is CASSQDKMNTEAFF. DNA for the CDR3: TGTGCCAGCAGCCAAGACAAAATGAACACTGAAGCTTTCTTT.

This clone has only a few counts. V gene TRBV2 combines with J gene TRBJ2-1, with 8 positions matching TRBD2. V gave up 6 bases and J gave up 7 bases; unmatched junction bases: 8. The CDR3 extends over 14 amino acids. Per germline, CDR1 SNHLY and CDR2 FYNNEI. The CDR3 coding sequence is TGTGCCAGCAGCGCTACTAGCGGTATAAATGAGCAGTTCTTC. Protein sequence: CASSATSGINEQFF.

V gene TRBV6-2 or TRBV6-3 combines with J gene TRBJ1-2; the D is unclear. Germline V gives CDR1 MNHEY, CDR2 SVGEGT. The V and J ends lost 1 base and 6 bases respectively, with 12 bases between them. This CDR3 has 14 amino acids. In DNA, the CDR3 is TGTGCCAGCAGTTACTTGGCGGCCTTGGATGGCTACACCTTC. Protein: CASSYLAALDGYTF.

The V and J genes are TRBV9 and TRBJ1-4; 7 bases are shared with TRBD1. The CDR3 contains 15 residues. CDR1 is SGDLS, CDR2 YYNGEE, per germline. The V segment lost 3 bases and the J segment 2 bases; nucleotides outside the gene matches: 4. The CDR3 coding sequence is TGTGCCAGCAGCGCGGAGACAGGGACTAATGAAAAACTGTTTTTT. Translating it yields CASSAETGTNEKLFF. The whole variable domain, remainder taken from reference TRBV9 and TRBJ1-4, is DSGVTQTPKHLITATGQRVTLRCSPRSGDLSVYWYQQSLDQGLQFLIQYYNGEERAKGNILERFSAQQFPDLHSELNLSSLELGDSALYFCASSAETGTNEKLFFGSGTQLSVL.

This sequence joins TRBV9 and TRBJ1-2; the D gene is possibly TRBD1 (5 bases). V lost 0 bases to trimming and J lost 1 base, with 16 bases between them. The CDR3 contains 17 residues. Germline V CDR1 and CDR2: SGDLS, YYNGEE. The CDR3 sequence is CASSVGGREGINYGYTF. CDR3 sequence (DNA): TGTGCCAGCAGCGTAGGGGGCAGGGAGGGGATTAACTATGGCTACACCTTC.

The rearrangement uses TRBV6-1 and TRBJ1-1, with D possibly TRBD1 on 5 matching bases. The V gene lost 2 bases and the J gene lost 6 bases, with 16 bases spanning the gap. The CDR3 is made up of 15 amino acids. Germline V gene lookup returns CDR1 MNHNS and CDR2 SASEGT. The CDR3 loop is CASSENRAGWSEAFF. The CDR3 DNA reads as TGTGCCAGCAGTGAAAATCGGGCAGGGTGGTCTGAAGCTTTCTTT.

This clone turned up a few times. V gene TRBV12-3 or TRBV12-4 combines with J gene TRBJ1-5; no clear D gene. CDR3 size: 13 residues. With 7 bases removed from V and 9 bases from J, the gap between germline ends came to 16 bases. The CDR3 sequence is CASNYGEEVPQHF. The DNA of the CDR3 is TGTGCCAGCAACTATGGCGAGGAGGTGCCCCAGCATTTT.